In this sample, the clone carrying this T cell receptor (beta chain) turned up once. This sample was taken from a study of CD8 T cells in Susac syndrome. The J segment lost 3 bases and the V segment lost 8 bases, leaving 8 bases of the junction unmatched. This CDR3 region has 14 residues. Germline CDR1 reads MDHEN; CDR2 reads SYDVKM. It was with random hexamers that roughly 0.45 to 1 ug RNA was reverse transcribed. TCRdb re-derived calls from the immunoSEQ multiplex PCR reads in MiXCR, one entry per CDR3 protein. The repertoire holds roughly 150,000 distinct CDR3 sequences, with approximately 94% as singletons.

This receptor was obtained from a human donor with multiple sclerosis. The sample was CD8+ T cells from PBMCs. This chain links TRBV28 with TRBJ2-3, with TRBD1 identical over 7 bases. DNA of the CDR3: TGTGCCAGCTCGGAACAGGGGATTACAGATACGCAGTATTTT. This translates into CASSEQGITDTQYF.